Listed here is a single T cell receptor beta chain. Only in-frame clones appear in the TCRdb table, and some are missing; sequencing was by immunoSEQ multiplex PCR. Among some 86,000 clones listed, 91% were seen once. This specimen comes from a study of blood T cell repertoires in COVID-19. Study-wide background: T cells, B-cell-depleted T cells, or PBMCs provided the cDNA or gDNA that served as material.

This CDR3 contains 17 residues. The germline V gene encodes CDR1 SGHTA and CDR2 FQGNSA. V was cut by 0 bases and J by 3 bases, with 15 bases left in between. The sequenced sample consisted of peripheral blood. The receptor was isolated from a human donor with active COVID-19. The donor label of this sample is uncertain. The V call is TRBV7-2, the J call TRBJ2-1, with D perhaps matching TRBD2 (6 bases). The DNA of the CDR3 is TGTGCCAGCAGCTTAGCTATTAGCGGAGGCCTCTACAATGAGCAGTTCTTC. It specifies CASSLAISGGLYNEQFF.